This is a list of T cell receptor beta chains from one sample in a study of shared clonotypes between healthy human individuals. Some clones are missing from TCRdb's copy, which holds only in-frame ones; the method was immunoSEQ multiplex PCR. The data show roughly 2.4 million clones, with around 95% seen just once and 0.13% held by the top ten. Material for sequencing was naive CD4+ T cells sorted from blood. The receptors here all came from a man aged 18-30 years in good health. The CDR3 runs from the conserved cysteine through the conserved F or W. Each record gives: V gene, J gene, D gene, clone size, CDR3 DNA, CDR3 protein. The D gene is left open where the match is weak. Clone size is stated in some rows and not others, as once, few, many or a class when expanded.

V: TRBV19; J: TRBJ2-3; D: TRBD2; size: NA; DNA: TGTGCCAGTAGTGGACTACTAGCGGGAGGGCTGGATACGCAGTATTTT; CDR3: CASSGLLAGGLDTQYF
V: TRBV28; J: TRBJ2-1; D: TRBD2; size: NA; DNA: TGTGCCAGCAGTTCTTTCGCCGGGACTAGCGGGAACTACAATGAGCAGTTCTTC; CDR3: CASSSFAGTSGNYNEQFF
V: TRBV28; J: TRBJ1-5; D: NA; size: NA; DNA: TGTGCCAGCAGTCGCGGTCAGCCCCAGCATTTT; CDR3: CASSRGQPQHF
V: TRBV5-8; J: TRBJ2-2; D: TRBD2; size: NA; DNA: TGTGCCAGCAGCCCCGGGACTACAACCGGGGAGCTGTTTTTT; CDR3: CASSPGTTTGELFF
V: TRBV19; J: TRBJ1-5; D: TRBD1; size: NA; DNA: TGTGCCAGTAGTCCCCAGGGGGGCCAGCCCCAGCATTTT; CDR3: CASSPQGGQPQHF
V: TRBV18; J: TRBJ2-5; D: NA; size: NA; DNA: TGTGCCAGCTCATTCGGGACATCACAAGAGACCCAGTACTTC; CDR3: CASSFGTSQETQYF
V: TRBV2; J: TRBJ2-7; D: TRBD1; size: once; DNA: TGTGCCAGCAGTAAGCAGGGGGCGGGTTACGAGCAGTACTTC; CDR3: CASSKQGAGYEQYF
V: TRBV5-4; J: TRBJ1-3; D: NA; size: once; DNA: TGTGCCAGCAGCTTGGACAGTGGAAACACCATATATTTT; CDR3: CASSLDSGNTIYF
V: TRBV19; J: TRBJ1-2; D: NA; size: NA; DNA: TGTGCCAGTAGTACCACGGGCACCTCTAACTATGGCTACACCTTC; CDR3: CASSTTGTSNYGYTF
V: TRBV6-6; J: TRBJ1-6; D: NA; size: NA; DNA: TGTGCCAGCAGTTATGGAGGGGCTGATAATTCACCCCTCCACTTT; CDR3: CASSYGGADNSPLHF
V: TRBV6-5; J: TRBJ2-7; D: TRBD1; size: NA; DNA: TGTGCCAGCCGACCTCAGGGGGACCCCTACGAGCAGTACTTC; CDR3: CASRPQGDPYEQYF
V: TRBV5-4; J: TRBJ2-3; D: TRBD2; size: NA; DNA: TGTGCCAGCAGCCCCATACAACTAGCGGGAGAGACAGATACGCAGTATTTT; CDR3: CASSPIQLAGETDTQYF
V: TRBV7-2; J: TRBJ2-3; D: TRBD1; size: NA; DNA: TGTGCCAGCAGCTTACGACAGGGGAACACAGATACGCAGTATTTT; CDR3: CASSLRQGNTDTQYF
V: TRBV15; J: TRBJ2-5; D: NA; size: once; DNA: TGTGCCACCAGCAGAGACACGGCGTCGGCGCAAGAGACCCAGTACTTC; CDR3: CATSRDTASAQETQYF
V: TRBV19; J: TRBJ2-7; D: TRBD2; size: NA; DNA: TGTGCCAGTAGTCTATCAGCCCTACTAGCGGGAGGGCCGAGCGAGCAGTACTTC; CDR3: CASSLSALLAGGPSEQYF
V: TRBV6-1; J: TRBJ2-7; D: NA; size: NA; DNA: TGTGCCAGCAGCCAGCAGGGGCCCGAGCAGTACTTC; CDR3: CASSQQGPEQYF
V: TRBV7-9; J: TRBJ2-5; D: NA; size: NA; DNA: TGTGCCAGCAGTTACGCTAGGAGGCAAGAGACCCAGTACTTC; CDR3: CASSYARRQETQYF
V: TRBV7-9; J: TRBJ1-2; D: TRBD1; size: NA; DNA: TGTGCCAGCAGCCCGGGACAGGGGGTCGGCTATGGCTACACCTTC; CDR3: CASSPGQGVGYGYTF
V: TRBV6-7; J: TRBJ1-5; D: NA; size: NA; DNA: TGTGCCAACGATTACGGCACCGGGACCCACCGAGTGGAGCCCCAGCATTTT; CDR3: CANDYGTGTHRVEPQHF
V: TRBV6-1; J: TRBJ2-5; D: NA; size: few; DNA: TGTGCCAGCACCCTCGAGGTTACGGAAGAGACCCAGTACTTC; CDR3: CASTLEVTEETQYF
V: TRBV5-8; J: TRBJ1-4; D: TRBD1; size: once; DNA: TGTGCCAGCAGCCCCCGGGACAGTACAACTAATGAAAAACTGTTTTTT; CDR3: CASSPRDSTTNEKLFF
V: TRBV25-1; J: TRBJ2-7; D: NA; size: NA; DNA: TGTGCCAGCAGTGAATATAGCCCTTACGAGCAGTACTTC; CDR3: CASSEYSPYEQYF
V: TRBV7-2; J: TRBJ2-7; D: TRBD2; size: NA; DNA: TGTGCCAGCAGATGGGACTACTACGAGCAGTACTTC; CDR3: CASRWDYYEQYF
V: TRBV30; J: TRBJ1-3; D: TRBD1; size: once; DNA: TGTGCCTGGAGGACAGGGAGAAACACCATATATTTT; CDR3: CAWRTGRNTIYF
V: TRBV30; J: TRBJ2-3; D: NA; size: once; DNA: TGTGCCTGGAGTCCGGGGGAAAATACGCAGTATTTT; CDR3: CAWSPGENTQYF
V: TRBV7-6; J: TRBJ2-1; D: TRBD2; size: NA; DNA: TGTGCCAGCAGCTTGGCCAGCGGGACCTACAATGAGCAGTTCTTC; CDR3: CASSLASGTYNEQFF